This T cell receptor beta chain was profiled in a study of blood T cell repertoires in COVID-19. In the study overall: Acute and convalescent COVID-19 specimens originated in the United States, Italy and Spain. PBMCs, B-cell-depleted T cells, or T cells provided the cDNA or gDNA that made up the material.

Seattle patients were enrolled while actively infected and followed longitudinally. Looked up from germline, CDR1 is SEHNR and CDR2 is FQNEAQ (reference sequence). CDR3 size: 15 residues. V was clipped by 5 bases and J by 6 bases, with 14 bases between them. As handled by the study authors: Scientists estimated how many nucleated cells there were by amplifying reference gene primers. Method: immunoSEQ multiplex PCR; TCRdb's copy keeps in-frame clones and lacks some. For V, J and clone size, that table is used; D and trimming come from the DNA. This table has some 180,000 clones, roughly 81% appearing once.

Sequencing input: peripheral blood. The origin of this receptor is a woman aged 40 to 55 with COVID-19, enrolled during active disease. This chain links TRBV7-9 with TRBJ1-6; D may be TRBD1 (5 bases). CDR3 nucleotide sequence: TGTGCCAGCAGCCCGAGTGGGGGAGGTAATTCACCCCTCCACTTT. Protein sequence: CASSPSGGGNSPLHF.